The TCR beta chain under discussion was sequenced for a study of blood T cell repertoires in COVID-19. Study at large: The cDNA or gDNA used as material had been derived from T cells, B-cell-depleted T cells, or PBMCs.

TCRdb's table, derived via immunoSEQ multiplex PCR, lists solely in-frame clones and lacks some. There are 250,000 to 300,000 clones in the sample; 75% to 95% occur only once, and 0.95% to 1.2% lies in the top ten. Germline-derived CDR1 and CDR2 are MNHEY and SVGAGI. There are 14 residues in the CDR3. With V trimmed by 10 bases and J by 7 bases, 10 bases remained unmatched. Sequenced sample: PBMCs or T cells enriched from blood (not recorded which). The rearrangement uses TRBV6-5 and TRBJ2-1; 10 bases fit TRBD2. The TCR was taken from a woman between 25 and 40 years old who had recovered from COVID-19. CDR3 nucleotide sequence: TGTGCCACCAATGGGCCTAGCGGGAGAAATGAGCAGTTCTTC. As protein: CATNGPSGRNEQFF.